The source of this TCR beta chain is a study of T cells in Graves' hyperthyroidism and ophthalmopathy. Study observations and caveats: Most thyroid clonotypes with frequency above 0.001 were detected in blood.

The length of the CDR3 is 16 residues. Germline V CDR1 and CDR2: KGHDR, SFDVKD. Trimming pared 3 bases from V and 5 bases from J, leaving 16 bases between. This clonotype was observed many times. Its antigen remains unidentified. Amplified regions were TCR beta CDR3 sequences from RNA transcripts. Primed by the HTBI set, a first-round RT-PCR was run on the TCR CDR3. In TCRdb, the multiplex PCR reads were re-called with MiXCR into one record per CDR3 protein. This table has about 400,000 distinct CDR3 sequences, roughly 13% appearing once. The receptor's source is a man between 50 and 59 years old with Graves' ophthalmopathy. The material sequenced was blood. The V call is TRBV24-1, the J call TRBJ2-1; D gene uncertain. The CDR3 loop is CATSDPSGARNNEQFF. The CDR3 DNA reads as TGTGCCACCAGTGATCCCTCTGGCGCTAGAAACAATGAGCAGTTCTTC.